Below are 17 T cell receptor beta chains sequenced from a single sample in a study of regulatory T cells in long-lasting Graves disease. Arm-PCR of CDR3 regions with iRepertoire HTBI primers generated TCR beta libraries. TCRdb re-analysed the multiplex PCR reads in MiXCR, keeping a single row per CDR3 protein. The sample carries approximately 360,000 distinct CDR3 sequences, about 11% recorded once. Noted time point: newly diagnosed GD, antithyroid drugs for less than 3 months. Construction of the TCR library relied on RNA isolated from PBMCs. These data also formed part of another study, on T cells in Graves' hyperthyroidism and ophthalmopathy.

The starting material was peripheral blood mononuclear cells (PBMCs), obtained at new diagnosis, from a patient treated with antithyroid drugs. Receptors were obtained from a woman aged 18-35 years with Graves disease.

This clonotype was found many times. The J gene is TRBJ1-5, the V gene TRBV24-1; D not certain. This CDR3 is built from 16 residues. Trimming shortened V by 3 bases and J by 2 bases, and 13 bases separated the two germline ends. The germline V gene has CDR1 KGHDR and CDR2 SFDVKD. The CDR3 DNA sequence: TGTGCCACCAGTGATCCCGCGACTGAGGGCAATCAGCCCCAGCATTTT. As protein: CATSDPATEGNQPQHF.

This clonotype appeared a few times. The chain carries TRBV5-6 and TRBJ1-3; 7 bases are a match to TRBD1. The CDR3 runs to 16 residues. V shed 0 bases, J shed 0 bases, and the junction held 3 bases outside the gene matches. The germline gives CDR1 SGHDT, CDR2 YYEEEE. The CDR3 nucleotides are TGTGCCAGCAGCTTGGTGGGACAGCACTCTGGAAACACCATATATTTT. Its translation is CASSLVGQHSGNTIYF.

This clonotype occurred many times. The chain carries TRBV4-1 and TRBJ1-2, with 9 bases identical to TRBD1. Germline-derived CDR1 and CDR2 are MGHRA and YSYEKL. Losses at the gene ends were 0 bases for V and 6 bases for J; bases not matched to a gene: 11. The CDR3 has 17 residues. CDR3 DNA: TGCGCCAGCAGCCAAGAGGGACAGGGACAGGGAGGCCATGGCTACACCTTC. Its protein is CASSQEGQGQGGHGYTF.

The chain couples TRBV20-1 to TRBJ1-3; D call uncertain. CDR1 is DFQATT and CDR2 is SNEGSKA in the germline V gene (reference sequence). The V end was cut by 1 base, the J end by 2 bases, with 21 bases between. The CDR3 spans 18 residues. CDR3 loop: CSARASRSYPSTGNTIYF. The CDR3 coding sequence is TGCAGTGCTAGAGCTAGCAGAAGTTATCCATCCACTGGAAACACCATATATTTT.

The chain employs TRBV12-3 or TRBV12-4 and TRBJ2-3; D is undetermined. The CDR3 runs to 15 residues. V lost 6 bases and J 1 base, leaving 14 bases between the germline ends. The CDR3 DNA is TGTGCCAGCAGCCTACCGTATGGAGGCACAGATACGCAGTATTTT. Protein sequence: CASSLPYGGTDTQYF.

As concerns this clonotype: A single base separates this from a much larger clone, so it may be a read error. The DNA of the CDR3 is TGTGCCAGCAGTTCCGGGACTAGCCTATACGAGCAGGACTTC. Its translation: CASSSGTSLYEQDF. The J gene is TRBJ2-7, the V gene TRBV3-1; 9 positions agree with TRBD2. This CDR3 contains 14 residues. Germline V gives CDR1 LGHDT, CDR2 YNNKEL (reference sequence).

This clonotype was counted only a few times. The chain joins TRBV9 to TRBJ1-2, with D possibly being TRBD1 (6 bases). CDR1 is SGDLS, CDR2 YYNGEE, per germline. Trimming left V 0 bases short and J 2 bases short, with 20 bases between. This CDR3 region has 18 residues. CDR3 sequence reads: CASSVALGGSWANYGYTF. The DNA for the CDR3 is TGTGCCAGCAGCGTAGCCCTCGGGGGCAGTTGGGCAAACTATGGCTACACCTTC.

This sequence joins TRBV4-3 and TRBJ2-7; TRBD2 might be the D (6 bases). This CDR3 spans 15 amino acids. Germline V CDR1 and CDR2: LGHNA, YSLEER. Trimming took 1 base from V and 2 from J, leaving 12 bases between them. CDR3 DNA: TGCGCCAGCAGCCAAGGGTCGGGGGTTCCCTACGAGCAGTACTTC. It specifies CASSQGSGVPYEQYF.

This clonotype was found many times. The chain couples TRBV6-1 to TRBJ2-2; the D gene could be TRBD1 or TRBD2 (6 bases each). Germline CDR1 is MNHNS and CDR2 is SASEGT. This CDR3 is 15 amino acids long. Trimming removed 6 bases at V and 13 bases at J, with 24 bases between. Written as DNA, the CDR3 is TGTGCCAGCAGATCCGGGACATATACCTCCGGGAGGCTGTTTTTT. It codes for CASRSGTYTSGRLFF.

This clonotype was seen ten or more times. The CDR3 spells CAISDRDTMGETQYF. CDR3 coding DNA: TGTGCCATCAGTGACCGGGACACGATGGGAGAGACCCAGTACTTC. The chain couples TRBV10-3 to TRBJ2-5; TRBD1 might be the D (6 bases). The CDR3 spans 15 residues. Between the trimmed V and J ends, which lost 3 bases and 4 bases, there was a span of 15 bases. Germline V gives CDR1 ENHRY, CDR2 SYGVKD.

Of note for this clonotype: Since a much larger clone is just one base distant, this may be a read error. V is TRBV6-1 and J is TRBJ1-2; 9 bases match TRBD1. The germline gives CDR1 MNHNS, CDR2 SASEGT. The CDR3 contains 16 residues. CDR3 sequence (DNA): TGTGCCAGCCCCGGGTTCATACAGGGGGCTAAGTATGGCTACACCTTC. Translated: CASPGFIQGAKYGYTF.

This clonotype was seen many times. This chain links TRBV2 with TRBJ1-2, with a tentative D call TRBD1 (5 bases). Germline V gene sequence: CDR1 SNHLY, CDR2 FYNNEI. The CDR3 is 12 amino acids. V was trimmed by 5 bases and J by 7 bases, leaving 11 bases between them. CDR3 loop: CASSWGAFGYTF. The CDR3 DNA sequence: TGTGCCAGCAGTTGGGGCGCATTTGGCTACACCTTC.

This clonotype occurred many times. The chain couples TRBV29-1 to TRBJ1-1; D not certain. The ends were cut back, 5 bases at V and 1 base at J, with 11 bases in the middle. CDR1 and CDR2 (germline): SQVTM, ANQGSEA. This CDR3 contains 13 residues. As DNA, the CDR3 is TGCAGCGTTTTCAAGATTTCGAACACTGAAGCTTTCTTT. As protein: CSVFKISNTEAFF.

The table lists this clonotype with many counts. The CDR3 sequence is CASSQAAGQRSQETQYF. For the CDR3, the DNA is TGCGCCAGCAGCCAGGCCGCCGGGCAGAGGAGTCAAGAGACCCAGTACTTC. The chain carries TRBV4-1 and TRBJ2-5; D unresolved. There are 17 residues in the CDR3. The V gene's germline CDR1 is MGHRA and CDR2 YSYEKL. V was clipped by 3 bases and J by 2 bases, with 19 bases between them.

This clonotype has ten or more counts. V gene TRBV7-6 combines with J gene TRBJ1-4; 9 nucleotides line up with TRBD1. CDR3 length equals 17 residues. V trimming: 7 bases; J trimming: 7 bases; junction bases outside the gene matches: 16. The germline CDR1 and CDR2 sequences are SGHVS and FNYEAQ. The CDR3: CASTAGTGSLSSEKLFF. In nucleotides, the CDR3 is TGTGCCAGCACCGCTGGGACAGGGTCTCTGTCTAGTGAAAAACTGTTTTTT.

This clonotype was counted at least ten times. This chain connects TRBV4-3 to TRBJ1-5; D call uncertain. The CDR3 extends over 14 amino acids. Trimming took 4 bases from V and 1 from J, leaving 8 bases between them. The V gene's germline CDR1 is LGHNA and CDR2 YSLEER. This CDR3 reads CASSLPESNQPQHF. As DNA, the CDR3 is TGCGCCAGCAGCCTACCTGAGAGCAATCAGCCCCAGCATTTT.

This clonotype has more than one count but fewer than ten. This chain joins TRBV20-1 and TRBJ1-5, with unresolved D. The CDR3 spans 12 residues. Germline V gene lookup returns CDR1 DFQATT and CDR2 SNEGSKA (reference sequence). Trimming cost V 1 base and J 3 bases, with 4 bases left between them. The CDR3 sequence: CSARVLNQPQHF. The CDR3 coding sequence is TGCAGTGCTAGAGTCCTCAATCAGCCCCAGCATTTT.